A selection of T cell receptor beta chains follows, all from one sample in a study of CD8+CD57+ T cells in acquired aplastic anemia. TCRdb reprocessed the reads via MiXCR and lists one record per CDR3 protein. The sample yields 150,000 to 200,000 distinct CDR3 sequences, roughly 50% seen once. Sequenced input: sorted CD4+, CD8+, or CD8+CD57+ T cells (not recorded which) from PBMCs. These receptor sequences come from a human donor with aplastic anemia. CDR3s include the opening cysteine and the closing phenylalanine or tryptophan. D genes are given only for firm matches. Size tells how often a clone was seen (once, few, many) or the class of an expanded clone, and some rows leave it out.

J gene: TRBJ2-1
V gene: TRBV20-1
clone size: once
D gene: NA
CDR3 DNA: TGCAGTGCTAGAGGGGAACGGGAGAGCGATGAGCAGTTCTTC
CDR3 protein: CSARGERESDEQFF

J gene: TRBJ1-1
V gene: TRBV29-1
clone size: few
D gene: NA
CDR3 DNA: TGCAGCGTGGCCCGGACAGAAGAAGCTTTCTTT
CDR3 protein: CSVARTEEAFF

J gene: TRBJ2-3
V gene: TRBV19
clone size: NA
D gene: TRBD2
CDR3 DNA: TGTGCCAGTAGTATAGGAGACGGGGGGACAGATACGCAGTATTTT
CDR3 protein: CASSIGDGGTDTQYF

J gene: TRBJ1-6
V gene: TRBV12-3/TRBV12-4
clone size: many
D gene: NA
CDR3 DNA: TGTGCCAGCAGAGGACAGCTAAATTCACCCCTCCACTTT
CDR3 protein: CASRGQLNSPLHF

J gene: TRBJ2-2
V gene: TRBV9
clone size: few
D gene: NA
CDR3 DNA: TGTGCCAGCACTGACGGGGGGGAGCTGTTTTTT
CDR3 protein: CASTDGGELFF

J gene: TRBJ1-4
V gene: TRBV7-2
clone size: NA
D gene: NA
CDR3 DNA: TGTGCCAGCAGCTTCCTAGGCGGATGGAATGAAAAACTGTTTTTT
CDR3 protein: CASSFLGGWNEKLFF

J gene: TRBJ1-1
V gene: TRBV29-1
clone size: NA
D gene: NA
CDR3 DNA: TGCAGCGCGACTATGGCGCGGGGAAAAGCTTTCTTT
CDR3 protein: CSATMARGKAFF

J gene: TRBJ2-7
V gene: TRBV6-2/TRBV6-3
clone size: NA
D gene: NA
CDR3 DNA: TGTGCCAGCAGTTACCGCGAGAGCTCCTACGAGCAGTGCTTC
CDR3 protein: CASSYRESSYEQCF

J gene: TRBJ2-5
V gene: TRBV15
clone size: NA
D gene: TRBD1
CDR3 DNA: TGTGCCACCAGCGGATTGACAGGGGGAGAGACCCAGTACTTC
CDR3 protein: CATSGLTGGETQYF

J gene: TRBJ1-5
V gene: TRBV2
clone size: few
D gene: TRBD1
CDR3 DNA: TGTGCCAGCACCAGGACAGGGAACAATCAGCCCCAGCATTTT
CDR3 protein: CASTRTGNNQPQHF

J gene: TRBJ1-1
V gene: TRBV10-3
clone size: NA
D gene: NA
CDR3 DNA: TGTGCCATCAGCGCCAGGCAGGACATGCGGAACACTGAAGCTTTCTTT
CDR3 protein: CAISARQDMRNTEAFF

J gene: TRBJ2-3
V gene: TRBV30
clone size: few
D gene: NA
CDR3 DNA: TGTGCCTGGAGTGGAACTAGCCGCACCTATACGCAGTATTTT
CDR3 protein: CAWSGTSRTYTQYF

J gene: TRBJ2-5
V gene: TRBV5-1
clone size: many
D gene: TRBD1
CDR3 DNA: TGCGCCAGCAGCCCACAGACAGGGGGGCAGGAGACCCAGTACTTC
CDR3 protein: CASSPQTGGQETQYF

J gene: TRBJ1-5
V gene: TRBV6-5
clone size: many
D gene: NA
CDR3 DNA: TGTGCCAGCAGTTCGGCAGGGGCGGGCAATCAGCCCCAGCATTTT
CDR3 protein: CASSSAGAGNQPQHF

J gene: TRBJ2-5
V gene: TRBV20-1
clone size: many
D gene: TRBD2
CDR3 DNA: TGCAGTGCTAGAAGAACTAGCGGAGAGACCCAGTACTTC
CDR3 protein: CSARRTSGETQYF

J gene: TRBJ1-4
V gene: TRBV10-3
clone size: NA
D gene: NA
CDR3 DNA: TGTGCCATCAGTGACGGGCAGGCAACTAATGAAAAACTGTTTTTT
CDR3 protein: CAISDGQATNEKLFF

J gene: TRBJ2-3
V gene: TRBV4-2
clone size: many
D gene: NA
CDR3 DNA: TGTGCCAGCAGCCTCTCGAGAGGTCTTGGCACAGATACGCAGTATTTT
CDR3 protein: CASSLSRGLGTDTQYF

J gene: TRBJ2-7
V gene: TRBV9
clone size: once
D gene: TRBD1
CDR3 DNA: TGTGCCAGCAGCGTAGCCGGACAGGGGGGCGACCCTCGCTACGAGCAGTACTTC
CDR3 protein: CASSVAGQGGDPRYEQYF

J gene: TRBJ2-2
V gene: TRBV20-1
clone size: many
D gene: TRBD2
CDR3 DNA: TGCAGTGCTAGATTGGCTAGCGGGAGGGTCGCCGGGGAGCTGTTTTTT
CDR3 protein: CSARLASGRVAGELFF

J gene: TRBJ2-2
V gene: TRBV9
clone size: few
D gene: NA
CDR3 DNA: TGTGCCAGCAGCCCAGGAGGGGGGGGGCTTCAAGGGGAGCTGTTTTTT
CDR3 protein: CASSPGGGGLQGELFF

J gene: TRBJ1-1
V gene: TRBV6-4
clone size: many
D gene: NA
CDR3 DNA: TGTGCCAGCCGTAGCCAGGCGTCCACTGAAGCTTTCTTT
CDR3 protein: CASRSQASTEAFF

J gene: TRBJ1-1
V gene: TRBV6-1
clone size: many
D gene: NA
CDR3 DNA: TGTGCCACCGCTCTAAGTCGGATCACTGAAGCTTTCTTT
CDR3 protein: CATALSRITEAFF

J gene: TRBJ1-2
V gene: TRBV12-3/TRBV12-4
clone size: many
D gene: NA
CDR3 DNA: TGTGCCAGCAGTAAAACCCCCGGGACGGATGGCTACACCTTC
CDR3 protein: CASSKTPGTDGYTF

J gene: TRBJ1-6
V gene: TRBV9
clone size: NA
D gene: NA
CDR3 DNA: TGTGCCAGCAGCGTAGAACAGGCAAATTCACCCCTCCACTTT
CDR3 protein: CASSVEQANSPLHF

J gene: TRBJ2-7
V gene: TRBV20-1
clone size: many
D gene: NA
CDR3 DNA: TGCAGTGCTAGAGTCGGGTCCTACGAGCAGTACTTC
CDR3 protein: CSARVGSYEQYF

J gene: TRBJ2-5
V gene: TRBV5-1
clone size: many
D gene: NA
CDR3 DNA: TGCGCCAGCAGCTTAGTTCCGGGGCACCAAGAGACCCAGTACTTC
CDR3 protein: CASSLVPGHQETQYF

J gene: TRBJ1-5
V gene: TRBV15
clone size: NA
D gene: TRBD1
CDR3 DNA: TGTGCCACCAGCGGTGGACAGGGGGTTCAGCCCCAGCATTTT
CDR3 protein: CATSGGQGVQPQHF

J gene: TRBJ2-4
V gene: TRBV6-1
clone size: NA
D gene: NA
CDR3 DNA: TGTGCCAGCACCCCCCCCAGAGGAGCCAAAAACGTTCAGTACTTC
CDR3 protein: CASTPPRGAKNVQYF

J gene: TRBJ1-1
V gene: TRBV19
clone size: NA
D gene: NA
CDR3 DNA: TGTGCCAGTAGTACCGGGGCAGGGACGTGGGCTTTCTTT
CDR3 protein: CASSTGAGTWAFF

J gene: TRBJ1-3
V gene: TRBV3-1
clone size: NA
D gene: NA
CDR3 DNA: TGTGCCAGCAGCCAAGAGGGTTTTGGAAACACCATGTATTTT
CDR3 protein: CASSQEGFGNTMYF

J gene: TRBJ1-2
V gene: TRBV27
clone size: many
D gene: NA
CDR3 DNA: TGTGCCAGCAGTTTTGTTCCCCTCGGGGGTCCCTATGGCTACACCTTC
CDR3 protein: CASSFVPLGGPYGYTF

J gene: TRBJ1-2
V gene: TRBV2
clone size: once
D gene: NA
CDR3 DNA: TGTGCCAGCAGTGCCTTACAGGTTAACCATGGCTACACCTTC
CDR3 protein: CASSALQVNHGYTF

J gene: TRBJ2-3
V gene: TRBV6-1
clone size: many
D gene: TRBD1
CDR3 DNA: TGTGCCAGCAGCCTACAGGGGAGCACAGATACGCAGTATTTT
CDR3 protein: CASSLQGSTDTQYF

J gene: TRBJ1-3
V gene: TRBV12-3/TRBV12-4
clone size: NA
D gene: TRBD1
CDR3 DNA: TGTGCCAGCAGTCACTCAGGGGGCAACACCATATATTTT
CDR3 protein: CASSHSGGNTIYF

J gene: TRBJ1-5
V gene: TRBV7-9
clone size: NA
D gene: TRBD1
CDR3 DNA: TGTGCCAGCAGCGCAGGGGGGGATCAGCCCCAGCATTTT
CDR3 protein: CASSAGGDQPQHF

J gene: TRBJ2-5
V gene: TRBV5-1
clone size: NA
D gene: TRBD2
CDR3 DNA: TGCGCCAGCAGCTTGGGGCAACTAGCGGGGGGACAAGAGATCCAGTACTTC
CDR3 protein: CASSLGQLAGGQEIQYF

J gene: TRBJ2-3
V gene: TRBV7-2
clone size: NA
D gene: NA
CDR3 DNA: TGTGCCAGCGGGACCTATAGTACAGATACGCAGTATTTT
CDR3 protein: CASGTYSTDTQYF

J gene: TRBJ2-6
V gene: TRBV7-2
clone size: many
D gene: TRBD1
CDR3 DNA: TGTGCCAGCAGCCCCGCGACAGGGGCCTCTGGGGCCAACGTCCTGACTTTC
CDR3 protein: CASSPATGASGANVLTF

J gene: TRBJ1-2
V gene: TRBV5-4
clone size: many
D gene: NA
CDR3 DNA: TGTGCCAGCAGCTACTCCATGGGTGGCTACACCTTC
CDR3 protein: CASSYSMGGYTF

J gene: TRBJ1-2
V gene: TRBV10-3
clone size: NA
D gene: TRBD1
CDR3 DNA: TGTGCCATCAGTGAGTCTAGGGGACAGGGTAACTATGGCTACACCTTC
CDR3 protein: CAISESRGQGNYGYTF

J gene: TRBJ2-3
V gene: TRBV11-1
clone size: NA
D gene: TRBD2
CDR3 DNA: TGTGCCAGCAGCCGCGGGGGGGCTGGGGGCACAGATACGCAGTATTTT
CDR3 protein: CASSRGGAGGTDTQYF

J gene: TRBJ2-3
V gene: TRBV6-1
clone size: many
D gene: NA
CDR3 DNA: TGTGCCAGCAGTGAAGTCAGCCTTAGCACAGATACGCAGTATTTT
CDR3 protein: CASSEVSLSTDTQYF

J gene: TRBJ2-3
V gene: TRBV7-3
clone size: many
D gene: NA
CDR3 DNA: TGTGCCAGCAGCCCATTCGGGACAAGTAGCACAGATACGCAGTATTTT
CDR3 protein: CASSPFGTSSTDTQYF

J gene: TRBJ2-1
V gene: TRBV7-9
clone size: many
D gene: TRBD2
CDR3 DNA: TGTGCCAGCAGCCCAGGGGCTAGCGGGAGGGTGGGCAATGAGCAGTTCTTC
CDR3 protein: CASSPGASGRVGNEQFF

J gene: TRBJ1-1
V gene: TRBV20-1
clone size: NA
D gene: TRBD1
CDR3 DNA: TGCAGTGCTAGACAGACAGGGATGAACACCGAAGCTTTCTTT
CDR3 protein: CSARQTGMNTEAFF

J gene: TRBJ1-5
V gene: TRBV6-6
clone size: many
D gene: NA
CDR3 DNA: TGTGCCAGCAGTTACTCCCTGGGGCGCAATCAGCCCCAGCATTTT
CDR3 protein: CASSYSLGRNQPQHF

J gene: TRBJ2-3
V gene: TRBV2
clone size: many
D gene: TRBD2
CDR3 DNA: TGTGCCAGCAGCGAAGGGCTAGCGGGAGGCCGAAGCACAGATACGCAGTATTTT
CDR3 protein: CASSEGLAGGRSTDTQYF

J gene: TRBJ1-2
V gene: TRBV11-3
clone size: NA
D gene: TRBD1
CDR3 DNA: TGTGCCAGCAGCTTAGGGTACAGGGGAGGCGGCTACACCTTC
CDR3 protein: CASSLGYRGGGYTF